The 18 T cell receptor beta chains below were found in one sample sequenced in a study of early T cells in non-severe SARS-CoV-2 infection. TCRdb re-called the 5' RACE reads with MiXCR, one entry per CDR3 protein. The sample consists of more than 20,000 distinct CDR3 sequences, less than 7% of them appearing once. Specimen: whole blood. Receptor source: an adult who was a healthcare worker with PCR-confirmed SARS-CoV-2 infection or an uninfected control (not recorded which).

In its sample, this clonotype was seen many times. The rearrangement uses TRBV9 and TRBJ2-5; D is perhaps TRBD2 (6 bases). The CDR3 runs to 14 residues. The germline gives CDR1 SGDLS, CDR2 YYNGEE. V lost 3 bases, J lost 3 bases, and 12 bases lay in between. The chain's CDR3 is CASSAGVEKETQYF. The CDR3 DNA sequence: TGTGCCAGCAGCGCGGGGGTCGAGAAAGAGACCCAGTACTTC.

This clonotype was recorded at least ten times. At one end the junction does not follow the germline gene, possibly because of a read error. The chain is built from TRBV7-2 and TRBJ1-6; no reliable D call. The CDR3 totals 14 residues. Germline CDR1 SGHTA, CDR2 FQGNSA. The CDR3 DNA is TGTGCCAGCAGCCTAGCCGCCCCCCGGCGGGCCCTCCACTTT. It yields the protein CASSLAAPRRALHF. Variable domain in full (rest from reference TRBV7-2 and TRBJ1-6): GAGVSQSPSNKVTEKGKDVELRCDPISGHTALYWYRQSLGQGLEFLIYFQGNSAPDKSGLPSDRFSAERTGGSVSTLTIQRTQQEDSAVYLCASSLAAPRRALHFGNGTRLTVT.

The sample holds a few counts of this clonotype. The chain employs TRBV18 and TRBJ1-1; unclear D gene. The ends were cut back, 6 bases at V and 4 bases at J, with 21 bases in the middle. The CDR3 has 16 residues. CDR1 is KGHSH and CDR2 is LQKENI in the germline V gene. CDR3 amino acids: CASSAVIGLGGTEAFF. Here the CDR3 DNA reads TGTGCCAGCTCCGCTGTAATAGGCCTGGGAGGCACTGAAGCTTTCTTT. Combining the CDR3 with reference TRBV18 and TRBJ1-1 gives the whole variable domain NAGVMQNPRHLVRRRGQEARLRCSPMKGHSHVYWYRQLPEEGLKFMVYLQKENIIDESGMPKERFSAEFPKEGPSILRIQQVVRGDSAAYFCASSAVIGLGGTEAFFGQGTRLTVV.

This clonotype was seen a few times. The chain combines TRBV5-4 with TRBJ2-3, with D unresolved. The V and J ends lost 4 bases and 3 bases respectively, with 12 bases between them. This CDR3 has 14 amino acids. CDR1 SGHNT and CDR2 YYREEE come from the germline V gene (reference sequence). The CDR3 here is CASSPDLSTDTQYF. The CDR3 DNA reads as TGTGCCAGCAGCCCGGACCTGTCGACAGATACGCAGTATTTT. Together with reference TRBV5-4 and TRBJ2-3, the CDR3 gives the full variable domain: ETGVTQSPTHLIKTRGQQVTLRCSSQSGHNTVSWYQQALGQGPQFIFQYYREEENGRGNFPPRFSGLQFPNYSSELNVNALELDDSALYLCASSPDLSTDTQYFGPGTRLTVL.

The CDR3 reads CASSRPNSPLHF. CDR3 nucleotides: TGTGCCAGCAGCCGGCCTAATTCACCCCTCCACTTT. The chain recombines TRBV7-2 with TRBJ1-6; D unclear. This CDR3 is built from 12 residues. Trimming removed 5 bases at V and 6 bases at J, with 5 bases between. Per the germline V gene, CDR1 is SGHTA and CDR2 is FQGNSA.

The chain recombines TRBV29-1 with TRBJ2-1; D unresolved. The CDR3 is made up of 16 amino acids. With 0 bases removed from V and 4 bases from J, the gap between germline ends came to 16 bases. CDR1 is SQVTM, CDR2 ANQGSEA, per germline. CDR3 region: CSVEDRVGLGYNEQFF. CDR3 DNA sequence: TGCAGCGTTGAAGATCGCGTAGGATTAGGGTACAATGAGCAGTTCTTC.

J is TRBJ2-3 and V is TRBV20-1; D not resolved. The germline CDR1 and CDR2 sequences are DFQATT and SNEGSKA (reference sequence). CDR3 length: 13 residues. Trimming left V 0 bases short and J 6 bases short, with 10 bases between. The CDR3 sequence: CSARDRKPDTQYF. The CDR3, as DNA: TGCAGTGCTAGAGATCGGAAGCCTGATACGCAGTATTTT.

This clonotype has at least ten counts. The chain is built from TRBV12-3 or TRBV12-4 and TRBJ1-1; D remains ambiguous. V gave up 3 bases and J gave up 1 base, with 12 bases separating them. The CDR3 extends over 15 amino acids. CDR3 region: CASSLVSGWNTEAFF. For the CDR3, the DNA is TGTGCCAGCAGTTTGGTGTCAGGATGGAACACTGAAGCTTTCTTT.

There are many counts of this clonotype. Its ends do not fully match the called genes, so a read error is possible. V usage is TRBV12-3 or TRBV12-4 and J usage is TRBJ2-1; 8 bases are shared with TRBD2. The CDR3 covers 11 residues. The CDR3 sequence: CASSQRGGRIF. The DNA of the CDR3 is TGTGCCAGCAGTCAACGGGGGGGCCGGATCTTC.

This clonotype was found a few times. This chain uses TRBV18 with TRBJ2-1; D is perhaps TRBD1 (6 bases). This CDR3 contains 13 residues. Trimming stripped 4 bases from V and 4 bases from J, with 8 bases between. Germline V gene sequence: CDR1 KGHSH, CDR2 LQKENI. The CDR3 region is CASSLQGYNEQFF. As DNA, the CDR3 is TGTGCCAGCTCACTTCAGGGGTACAATGAGCAGTTCTTC.

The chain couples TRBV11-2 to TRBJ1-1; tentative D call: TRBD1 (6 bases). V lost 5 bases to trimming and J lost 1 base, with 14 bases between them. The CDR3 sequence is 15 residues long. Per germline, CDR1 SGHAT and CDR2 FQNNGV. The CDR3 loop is CASSPDRYGNTEAFF. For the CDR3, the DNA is TGTGCCAGCAGCCCCGACAGGTATGGGAACACTGAAGCTTTCTTT.

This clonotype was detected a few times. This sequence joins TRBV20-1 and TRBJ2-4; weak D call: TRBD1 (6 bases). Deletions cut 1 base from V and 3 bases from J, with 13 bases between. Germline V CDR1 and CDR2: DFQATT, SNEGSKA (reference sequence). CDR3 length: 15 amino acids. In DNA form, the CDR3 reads TGCAGTGCTAGAGGAGGACAGAGAAACAAAAACATTCAGTACTTC. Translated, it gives CSARGGQRNKNIQYF.

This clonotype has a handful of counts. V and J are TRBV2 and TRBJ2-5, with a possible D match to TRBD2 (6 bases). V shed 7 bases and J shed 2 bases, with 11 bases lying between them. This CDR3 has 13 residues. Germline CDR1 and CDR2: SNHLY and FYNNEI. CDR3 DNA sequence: TGTGCCAGCACGGGGGTCGTACAAGAGACCCAGTACTTC. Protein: CASTGVVQETQYF.

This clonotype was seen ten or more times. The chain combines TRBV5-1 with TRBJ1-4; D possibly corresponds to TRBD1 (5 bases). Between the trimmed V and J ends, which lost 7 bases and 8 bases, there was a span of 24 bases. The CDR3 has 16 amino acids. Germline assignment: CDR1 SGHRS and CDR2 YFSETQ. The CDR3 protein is CASARDGLLSQEKLFF. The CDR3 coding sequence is TGCGCCAGCGCTCGGGACGGACTTTTGTCGCAGGAAAAACTGTTTTTT.

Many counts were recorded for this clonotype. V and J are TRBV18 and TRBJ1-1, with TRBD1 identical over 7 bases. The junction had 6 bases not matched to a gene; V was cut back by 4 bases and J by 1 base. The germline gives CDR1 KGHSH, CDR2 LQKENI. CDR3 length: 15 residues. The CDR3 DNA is TGTGCCAGCTCACGTATCCGGGACAGGAACACTGAAGCTTTCTTT. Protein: CASSRIRDRNTEAFF.

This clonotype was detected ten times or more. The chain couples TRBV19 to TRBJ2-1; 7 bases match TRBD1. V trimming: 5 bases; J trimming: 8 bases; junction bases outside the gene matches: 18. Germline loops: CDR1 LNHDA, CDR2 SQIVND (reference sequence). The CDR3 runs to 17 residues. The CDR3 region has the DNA TGTGCCAGTAGTTTCACCCGGGACAGTGGGTCGGGGTATGAGCAGTTCTTC. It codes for CASSFTRDSGSGYEQFF.

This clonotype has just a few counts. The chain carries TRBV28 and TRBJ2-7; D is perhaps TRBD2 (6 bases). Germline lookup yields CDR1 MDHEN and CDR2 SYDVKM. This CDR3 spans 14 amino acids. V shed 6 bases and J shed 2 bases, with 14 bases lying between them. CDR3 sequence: CASSSRDPAYEQYF. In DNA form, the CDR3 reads TGTGCCAGCAGCTCGCGGGACCCAGCCTACGAGCAGTACTTC.

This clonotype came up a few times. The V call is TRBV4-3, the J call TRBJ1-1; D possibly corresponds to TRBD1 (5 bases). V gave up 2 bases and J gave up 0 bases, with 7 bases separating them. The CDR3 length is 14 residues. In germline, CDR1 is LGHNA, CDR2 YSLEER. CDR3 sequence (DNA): TGCGCCAGCAGCCAACGACAGCTGAACACTGAAGCTTTCTTT. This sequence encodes CASSQRQLNTEAFF.